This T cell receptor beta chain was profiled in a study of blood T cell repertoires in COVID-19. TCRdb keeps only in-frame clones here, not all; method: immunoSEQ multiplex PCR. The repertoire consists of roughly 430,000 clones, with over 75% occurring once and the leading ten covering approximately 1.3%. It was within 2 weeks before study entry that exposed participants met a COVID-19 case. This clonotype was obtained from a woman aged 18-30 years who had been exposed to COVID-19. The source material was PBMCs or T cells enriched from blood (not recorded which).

CDR3 region: CASSVGTSGGALAGPSTDTQYF. The CDR3 DNA follows: TGTGCCAGCAGCGTAGGGACTAGCGGGGGCGCCTTGGCGGGTCCTAGCACAGATACGCAGTATTTT. The chain employs TRBV9 and TRBJ2-3, with 13 nucleotides matching TRBD2. Germline trimming cut 0 bases from V and 0 bases from J; bases unmatched to any gene: 16. From germline, CDR1 is SGDLS and CDR2 YYNGEE. The CDR3 sequence is 22 residues long.